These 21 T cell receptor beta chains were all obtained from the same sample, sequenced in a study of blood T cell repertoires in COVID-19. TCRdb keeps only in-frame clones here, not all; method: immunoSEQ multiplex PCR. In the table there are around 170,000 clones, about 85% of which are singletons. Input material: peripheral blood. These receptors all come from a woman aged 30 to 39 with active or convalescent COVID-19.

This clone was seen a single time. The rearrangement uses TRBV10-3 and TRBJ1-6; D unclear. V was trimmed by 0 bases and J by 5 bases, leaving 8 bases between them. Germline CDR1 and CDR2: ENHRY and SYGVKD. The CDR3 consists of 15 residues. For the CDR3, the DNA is TGTGCCATCAGTGAGTCGAACCAGAATAATTCACCCCTCCACTTT. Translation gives CAISESNQNNSPLHF.

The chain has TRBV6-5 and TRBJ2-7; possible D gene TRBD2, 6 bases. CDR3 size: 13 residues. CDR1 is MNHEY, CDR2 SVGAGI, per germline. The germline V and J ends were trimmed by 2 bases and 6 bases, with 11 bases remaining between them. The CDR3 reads CASSYGSSVEQYF. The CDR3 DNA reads TGTGCCAGCAGTTACGGCTCTAGCGTCGAGCAGTACTTC.

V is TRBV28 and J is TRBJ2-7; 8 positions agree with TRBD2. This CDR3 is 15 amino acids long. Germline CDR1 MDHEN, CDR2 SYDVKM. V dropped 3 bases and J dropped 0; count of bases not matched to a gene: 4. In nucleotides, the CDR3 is TGTGCCAGCAGTTTGCGGGGGGTTGCCTCCTACGAGCAGTACTTC. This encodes CASSLRGVASYEQYF.

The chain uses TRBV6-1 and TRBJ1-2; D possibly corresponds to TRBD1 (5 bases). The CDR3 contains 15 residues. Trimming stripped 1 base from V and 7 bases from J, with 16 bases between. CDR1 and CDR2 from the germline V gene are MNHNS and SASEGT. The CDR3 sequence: CASSEEFGARGGYTF. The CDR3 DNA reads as TGTGCCAGCAGTGAAGAGTTCGGCGCTAGGGGTGGCTACACCTTC.

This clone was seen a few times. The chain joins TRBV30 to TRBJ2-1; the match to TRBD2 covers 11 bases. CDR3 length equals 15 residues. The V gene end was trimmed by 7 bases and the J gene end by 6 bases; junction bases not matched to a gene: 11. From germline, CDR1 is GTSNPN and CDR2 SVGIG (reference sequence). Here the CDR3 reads CASNGASGGFNEQFF. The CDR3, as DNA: TGTGCCTCCAACGGGGCTAGCGGGGGGTTCAATGAGCAGTTCTTC.

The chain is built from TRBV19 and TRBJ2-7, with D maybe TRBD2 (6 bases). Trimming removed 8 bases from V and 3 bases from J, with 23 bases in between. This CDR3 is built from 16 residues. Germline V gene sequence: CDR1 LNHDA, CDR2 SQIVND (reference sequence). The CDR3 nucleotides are TGTGCCAGTCGACCCGTCCATATGGACTACCTCTACGAGCAGTACTTC. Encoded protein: CASRPVHMDYLYEQYF.

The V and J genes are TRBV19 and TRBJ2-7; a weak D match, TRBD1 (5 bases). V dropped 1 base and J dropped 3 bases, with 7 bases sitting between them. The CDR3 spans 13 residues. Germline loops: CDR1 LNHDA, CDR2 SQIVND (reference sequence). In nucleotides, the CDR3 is TGTGCCAGTAGTATAGGACAGATCTACGAGCAGTACTTC. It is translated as CASSIGQIYEQYF.

The CDR3 DNA reads TGTGCCAGCAGCCCGCCCCTAAAGCAGGGTCCCTATGGCTACACCTTC. As protein: CASSPPLKQGPYGYTF. This rearrangement joins TRBV3-1 (or the pseudogene TRBV3-2) to TRBJ1-2; D perhaps matches TRBD1 (5 bases). This CDR3 contains 16 residues. Germline V gives CDR1 LGHDT, CDR2 YNNKEL (reference sequence). Trimming left V 4 bases short and J 4 bases short, with 19 bases between.

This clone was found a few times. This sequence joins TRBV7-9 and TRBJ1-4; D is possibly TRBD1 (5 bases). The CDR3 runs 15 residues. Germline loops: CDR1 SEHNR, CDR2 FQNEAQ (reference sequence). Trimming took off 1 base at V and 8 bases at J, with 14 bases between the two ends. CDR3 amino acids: CASSLGSQGGEKLFF. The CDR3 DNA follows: TGTGCCAGCAGCTTAGGATCGCAGGGTGGAGAAAAACTGTTTTTT.

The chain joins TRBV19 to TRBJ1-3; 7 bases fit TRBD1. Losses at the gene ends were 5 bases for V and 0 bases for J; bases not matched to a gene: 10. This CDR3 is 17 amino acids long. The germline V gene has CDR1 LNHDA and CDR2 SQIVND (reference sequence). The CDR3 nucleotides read TGTGCCAGTAGTGCCGGACAGGTACTCTACTCTGGAAACACCATATATTTT. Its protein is CASSAGQVLYSGNTIYF. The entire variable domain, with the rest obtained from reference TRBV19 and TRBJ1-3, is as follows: DGGITQSPKYLFRKEGQNVTLSCEQNLNHDAMYWYRQDPGQGLRLIYYSQIVNDFQKGDIAEGYSVSREKKESFPLTVTSAQKNPTAFYLCASSAGQVLYSGNTIYFGEGSWLTVV.

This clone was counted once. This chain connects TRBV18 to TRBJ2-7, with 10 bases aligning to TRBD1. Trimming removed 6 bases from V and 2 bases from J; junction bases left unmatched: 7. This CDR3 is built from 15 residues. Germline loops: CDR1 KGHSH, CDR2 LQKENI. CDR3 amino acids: CASSLGQGTPYEQYF. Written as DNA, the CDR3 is TGTGCCAGCTCCCTGGGACAGGGGACCCCCTACGAGCAGTACTTC.

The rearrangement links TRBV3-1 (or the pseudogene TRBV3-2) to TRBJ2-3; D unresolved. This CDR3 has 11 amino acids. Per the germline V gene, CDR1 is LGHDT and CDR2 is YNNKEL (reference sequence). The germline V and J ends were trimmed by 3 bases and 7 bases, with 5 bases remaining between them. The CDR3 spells CASSHEYTQYF. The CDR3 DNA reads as TGTGCCAGCAGCCACGAGTATACGCAGTATTTT.

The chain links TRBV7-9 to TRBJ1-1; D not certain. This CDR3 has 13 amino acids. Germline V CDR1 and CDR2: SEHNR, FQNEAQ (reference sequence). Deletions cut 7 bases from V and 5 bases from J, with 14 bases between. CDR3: CASTLGLHTEAFF. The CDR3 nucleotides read TGTGCCAGCACCCTCGGACTCCATACTGAAGCTTTCTTT.

The CDR3 spells CASSQDFGQGYNEQYF. In DNA form, the CDR3 reads TGCGCCAGCAGCCAAGATTTCGGACAGGGGTACAACGAGCAGTACTTC. This chain uses TRBV4-1 with TRBJ2-7, with 9 bases lining up with TRBD1. This CDR3 has 16 residues. The germline V gene has CDR1 MGHRA and CDR2 YSYEKL. The V and J ends lost 0 bases and 5 bases, in that order; junction bases with no gene match: 8.

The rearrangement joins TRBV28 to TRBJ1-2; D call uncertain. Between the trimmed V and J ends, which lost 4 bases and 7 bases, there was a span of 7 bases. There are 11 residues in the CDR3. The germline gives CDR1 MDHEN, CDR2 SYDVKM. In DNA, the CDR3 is TGTGCCAGCAGTTCCGGGTTTGGCTACACCTTC. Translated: CASSSGFGYTF.

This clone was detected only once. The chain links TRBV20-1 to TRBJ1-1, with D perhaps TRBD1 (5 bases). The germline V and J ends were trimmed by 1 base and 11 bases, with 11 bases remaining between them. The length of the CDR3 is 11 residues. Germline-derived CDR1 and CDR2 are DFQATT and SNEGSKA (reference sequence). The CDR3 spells CSARVGGAAFF. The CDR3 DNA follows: TGCAGTGCTAGAGTCGGTGGGGCGGCTTTCTTT.

DNA for the CDR3: TGCGCCAGCAGCCTTAGGCCCCTAGGGGGCAACATTTCACCCCTCCACTTT. Translating it yields CASSLRPLGGNISPLHF. The V and J genes are TRBV4-1 and TRBJ1-6, with 7 bases aligning to TRBD1. The CDR3 is 17 residues long. Germline V gene data show CDR1 as MGHRA and CDR2 as YSYEKL. J was trimmed by 9 bases and V by 4 bases; bases with no gene match: 15.

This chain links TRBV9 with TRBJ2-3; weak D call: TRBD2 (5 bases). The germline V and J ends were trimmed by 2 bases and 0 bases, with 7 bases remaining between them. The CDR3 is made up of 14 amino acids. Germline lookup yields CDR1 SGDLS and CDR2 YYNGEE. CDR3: CASSVGLSTDTQYF. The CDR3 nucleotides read TGTGCCAGCAGCGTCGGACTGAGCACAGATACGCAGTATTTT. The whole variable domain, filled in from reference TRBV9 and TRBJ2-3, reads DSGVTQTPKHLITATGQRVTLRCSPRSGDLSVYWYQQSLDQGLQFLIQYYNGEERAKGNILERFSAQQFPDLHSELNLSSLELGDSALYFCASSVGLSTDTQYFGPGTRLTVL.

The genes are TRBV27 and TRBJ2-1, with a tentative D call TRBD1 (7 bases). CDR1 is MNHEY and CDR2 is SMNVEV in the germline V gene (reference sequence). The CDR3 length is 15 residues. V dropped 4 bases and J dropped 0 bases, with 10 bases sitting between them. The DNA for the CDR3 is TGTGCCAGCAGTTCAGGGGGGAGCTCCTACAATGAGCAGTTCTTC. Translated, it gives CASSSGGSSYNEQFF.

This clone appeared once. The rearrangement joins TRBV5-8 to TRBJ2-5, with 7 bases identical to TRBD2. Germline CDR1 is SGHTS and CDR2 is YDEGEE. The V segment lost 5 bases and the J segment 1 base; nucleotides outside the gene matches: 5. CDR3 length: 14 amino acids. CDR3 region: CASSLGRFQETQYF. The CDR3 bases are TGTGCCAGCAGTCTCGGGAGGTTCCAAGAGACCCAGTACTTC.

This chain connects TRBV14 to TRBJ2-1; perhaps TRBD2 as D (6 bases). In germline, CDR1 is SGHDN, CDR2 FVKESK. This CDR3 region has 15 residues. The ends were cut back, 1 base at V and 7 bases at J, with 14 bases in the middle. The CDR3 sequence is CASSQGRVLGNEQFF. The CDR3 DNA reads TGTGCCAGCAGCCAAGGGAGGGTTTTGGGGAATGAGCAGTTCTTC.